This T cell receptor beta chain was documented in a study of blood T cell repertoires in COVID-19. About the research overall: Acute-phase and convalescent COVID-19 samples originated in the United States, Italy and Spain.

As processed by the authors: Reference gene primer amplification yielded estimated nucleated cell counts. The assay was immunoSEQ multiplex PCR, and TCRdb's table has in-frame clones only and misses some. Clone size and the V and J calls come from that table; the DNA yielded D and trimming. In the table there are about 140,000 clones, over 75% of which are singletons. The CDR3 has 15 residues. V shed 3 bases and J shed 3 bases, with 16 bases lying between them. Germline V gene lookup returns CDR1 SGHRS and CDR2 YFSETQ. This chain links TRBV5-1 with TRBJ2-7; a weak D match, TRBD1 (6 bases). The sequence was collected from a man in his fifties with acute or convalescent COVID-19. Sequencing used peripheral blood. The CDR3 bases are TGCGCCAGCAGCTCGATGGGACACTGGGACTACGAGCAGTACTTC. It codes for CASSSMGHWDYEQYF.